These 28 T cell receptor beta chains came from one sample sequenced in a study of naive and memory T cell subsets. Study-wide points: A few larger clonotypes appeared in naive repertoires, especially CD8, possibly memory cells re-expressing CD45RA.

These TCRs are of unknown antigen specificity. The beta constant-region primer was an equimolar mix of two oligonucleotides covering TRBC1 and TRBC2. The ligated cDNA underwent four PCR rounds using SP2 and nested alpha and beta constant-region primers. Using its own MiXCR run on the UMI-ligation and nested PCR reads, TCRdb lists one record per CDR3 protein. The sample consists of about 99,000 distinct CDR3 sequences, 14% of them appearing once. The sequenced sample was naive CD8+ T cells from blood. The receptors here all came from a human donor in good health.

This rearrangement joins TRBV6-6 to TRBJ2-7; TRBD2 is a possible D gene (6 bases). Germline-derived CDR1 and CDR2 are MNHNY and SVGAGI (reference sequence). V dropped 6 bases and J dropped 7 bases, with 10 bases sitting between them. There are 11 residues in the CDR3. As DNA, the CDR3 is TGTGCCAGCAGCCCCGCGGGGGAGCAGTACTTC. Translated, it gives CASSPAGEQYF.

This clonotype appeared a few times. This chain joins TRBV27 and TRBJ2-2; D is perhaps TRBD2 (5 bases). V shed 3 bases and J shed 6 bases, with 11 bases lying between them. Germline CDR1 is MNHEY and CDR2 is SMNVEV (reference sequence). The CDR3 covers 14 residues. Here the CDR3 reads CASSLRPGAGELFF. The CDR3 DNA is TGTGCCAGCAGTTTGCGGCCCGGGGCCGGGGAGCTGTTTTTT.

In its sample, this clonotype was seen many times. The V and J genes are TRBV2 and TRBJ1-2; tentative D call: TRBD1 (6 bases). Trimming stripped 2 bases from V and 2 bases from J, with 6 bases between. This CDR3 is built from 13 residues. Germline-derived CDR1 and CDR2 are SNHLY and FYNNEI. The DNA of the CDR3 is TGTGCCAGCAGTGAAACAGGGAACTATGGCTACACCTTC. It codes for CASSETGNYGYTF.

In this sample, this clonotype turned up a few times. The rearrangement links TRBV20-1 to TRBJ1-5; D is uncertain. Germline CDR1 DFQATT, CDR2 SNEGSKA (reference sequence). The CDR3 is made up of 11 amino acids. The V end was cut by 0 bases, the J end by 6 bases, with 3 bases between. CDR3 amino acids: CSAREGQPQHF. CDR3 sequence (DNA): TGCAGTGCTAGAGAGGGTCAGCCCCAGCATTTT.

The rearrangement links TRBV7-6 to TRBJ2-3; D gene ambiguous. The CDR3 contains 13 residues. Germline V CDR1 and CDR2: SGHVS, FNYEAQ. The germline V and J ends were trimmed by 2 bases and 2 bases, with 5 bases remaining between them. The chain's CDR3 is CASSLIDTDTQYF. CDR3 DNA sequence: TGTGCCAGCAGCTTAATCGACACAGATACGCAGTATTTT.

For this clonotype: A read error may explain this, as a much larger clone is one base away. CDR3 DNA sequence: TGTGCCAGCAGGGAAGATACGCAGTATTTT. Translated: CASREDTQYF. The genes are TRBV27 and TRBJ2-3; D remains ambiguous. The CDR3 runs 10 residues. The germline V and J ends were trimmed by 6 bases and 5 bases, with 3 bases remaining between them. CDR1 and CDR2 from the germline V gene are MNHEY and SMNVEV (reference sequence).

This clonotype showed up many times. This chain joins TRBV19 and TRBJ1-1, with D maybe TRBD1 (5 bases). In germline, CDR1 is LNHDA, CDR2 SQIVND (reference sequence). The CDR3 is made up of 18 amino acids. V gave up 0 bases and J gave up 0 bases, with 17 bases separating them. The DNA of the CDR3 is TGTGCCAGTAGTATAGATACCCAGGGCCGGGCTCTGAACACTGAAGCTTTCTTT. Translation gives CASSIDTQGRALNTEAFF.

A note on this clonotype: Being one base from a much bigger clone, this may be a read error. The chain has TRBV7-3 and TRBJ1-2; tentatively, D is TRBD1 (5 bases). CDR1 and CDR2 (germline): SGHTA, FQGTGA. The CDR3 sequence is 13 residues long. V lost 0 bases and J lost 8, with 10 bases in between. CDR3 amino acids: CASSLTRGDGYTF. DNA for the CDR3: TGTGCCAGCAGCTTAACTAGGGGCGACGGCTACACCTTC.

This clonotype was recorded only once. The chain carries TRBV7-3 and TRBJ2-3, with 12 bases aligning to TRBD2. The germline CDR1 and CDR2 sequences are SGHTA and FQGTGA. V gave up 6 bases and J gave up 4 bases; unmatched junction bases: 5. The CDR3 is made up of 15 amino acids. The CDR3 DNA reads as TGTGCCAGCAGTTCTAGCGGGGGGGGCGCAGATACGCAGTATTTT. The encoded protein is CASSSSGGGADTQYF.

The chain combines TRBV12-5 with TRBJ2-2, with D unclear. From germline, CDR1 is LGHNT and CDR2 FRNRAP. Trimming removed 1 base at V and 13 bases at J, with 19 bases between. The CDR3 runs 15 residues. The CDR3 is CASGLGTVPRSGLFF. DNA for the CDR3: TGTGCTAGTGGTTTGGGTACAGTCCCGAGGTCTGGGCTGTTTTTT.

The chain has TRBV20-1 and TRBJ1-2; 8 bases are a match to TRBD1. Losses at the gene ends were 4 bases for V and 7 bases for J; bases not matched to a gene: 8. The germline V gene encodes CDR1 DFQATT and CDR2 SNEGSKA (reference sequence). The CDR3 totals 13 residues. CDR3 bases: TGCAGTGCTACAACCGGGACAGGATCTGGCTACACCTTC. Its protein is CSATTGTGSGYTF.

The CDR3 DNA reads TGTGCCAGCAGCCTTACGACGGGAGTCGGGACAGATACGCAGTATTTT. Translated: CASSLTTGVGTDTQYF. The chain has TRBV7-9 and TRBJ2-3; tentative D call: TRBD2 (6 bases). Trimming stripped 5 bases from V and 3 bases from J, with 18 bases between. CDR1 and CDR2 (germline): SEHNR, FQNEAQ (reference sequence). The CDR3 consists of 16 residues.

The table lists this clonotype with a few counts. The chain is built from TRBV20-1 and TRBJ1-5, with D unclear. CDR1 and CDR2 (germline): DFQATT, SNEGSKA (reference sequence). This CDR3 is built from 11 residues. Trimming pared 3 bases from V and 6 bases from J, leaving 6 bases between. CDR3 in amino acids: CSASHAQPQHF. CDR3 sequence (DNA): TGCAGTGCTAGTCACGCTCAGCCCCAGCATTTT.

The chain is built from TRBV2 and TRBJ1-2; D gene ambiguous. This CDR3 spans 14 amino acids. The germline gives CDR1 SNHLY, CDR2 FYNNEI. The ends were cut back, 5 bases at V and 3 bases at J, with 13 bases in the middle. The CDR3 loop reads CASSPRGTYYGYTF. In DNA, the CDR3 is TGTGCCAGCAGTCCCAGAGGTACTTACTATGGCTACACCTTC.

V usage is TRBV27 and J usage is TRBJ2-5, with TRBD2 identical over 14 bases. V gave up 5 bases and J gave up 2 bases; unmatched junction bases: 7. The CDR3 has 17 residues. CDR1 and CDR2 (germline): MNHEY, SMNVEV (reference sequence). CDR3 DNA: TGTGCCAGCAGTCCATCCCGACTAGCGGGGGGGCAAGAGACCCAGTACTTC. It is translated as CASSPSRLAGGQETQYF.

This chain uses TRBV24-1 with TRBJ1-1; D unclear. Germline V CDR1 and CDR2: KGHDR, SFDVKD. This CDR3 has 13 residues. V gave up 0 bases and J gave up 9 bases, with 10 bases separating them. The CDR3 reads CATSDLREGKAFF. As DNA, the CDR3 is TGTGCCACCAGTGATTTGCGTGAAGGGAAAGCTTTCTTT.

The rearrangement links TRBV28 to TRBJ2-6; no reliable D call. The CDR3 runs 14 residues. CDR1 and CDR2 (germline): MDHEN, SYDVKM. The V end lost 6 bases, the J end lost 4 bases, and 10 bases lay between the germline ends. The CDR3 spells CASSPSPGANVLTF. For the CDR3, the DNA is TGTGCCAGCAGCCCCTCCCCAGGGGCCAACGTCCTGACTTTC.

The chain has TRBV12-3 or TRBV12-4 and TRBJ2-5; possible D gene TRBD2, 6 bases. Trimming removed 2 bases from V and 4 bases from J, with 17 bases in between. This CDR3 region has 16 residues. The CDR3 loop is CASSLIWSTRGETQYF. CDR3 DNA sequence: TGTGCCAGCAGTTTAATCTGGTCGACTAGAGGAGAGACCCAGTACTTC.

This clonotype was observed a handful of times. The rearrangement joins TRBV4-2 to TRBJ2-7; TRBD1 matches 12 bases. The V gene end was trimmed by 0 bases and the J gene end by 7 bases; junction bases not matched to a gene: 10. This CDR3 comprises 17 residues. The germline gives CDR1 LGHNA, CDR2 YNFKEQ. CDR3 region: CASSQDPPGQGAGEQYF. CDR3 in DNA: TGTGCCAGCAGCCAAGACCCGCCGGGACAGGGGGCAGGAGAGCAGTACTTC.

This clonotype was seen more than once but under ten times. The chain employs TRBV28 and TRBJ2-5; a possible D gene is TRBD1 (6 bases). Germline-derived CDR1 and CDR2 are MDHEN and SYDVKM. This CDR3 is built from 14 residues. Trimming removed 5 bases at V and 5 bases at J, with 15 bases between. CDR3 region: CASSLSGTSETQYF. CDR3 DNA sequence: TGTGCCAGCAGTCTCTCCGGGACATCGGAGACCCAGTACTTC.

V usage is TRBV11-1 and J usage is TRBJ2-1; 7 bases align to TRBD1. The germline CDR1 and CDR2 sequences are SGHAT and FQDESV (reference sequence). V was pared by 1 base and J by 5 bases, with 11 bases of the junction left unmatched. This CDR3 region has 17 residues. The DNA for the CDR3 is TGTGCCAGCAGCTTAGGAACAGGGGAACGTGTAGACAATGAGCAGTTCTTC. Protein sequence: CASSLGTGERVDNEQFF. Full variable domain (outside the CDR3, taken from reference TRBV11-1 and TRBJ2-1): EAEVAQSPRYKITEKSQAVAFWCDPISGHATLYWYRQILGQGPELLVQFQDESVVDDSQLPKDRFSAERLKGVDSTLKIQPAELGDSAMYLCASSLGTGERVDNEQFFGPGTRLTVL.

This clonotype turned up a few times. The chain employs TRBV29-1 and TRBJ2-1, with D hard to call. CDR3 length: 13 amino acids. Trimming shortened V by 3 bases and J by 6 bases, and 12 bases separated the two germline ends. Germline V gives CDR1 SQVTM, CDR2 ANQGSEA. The CDR3 nucleotides read TGCAGCGTTGATGAAGTCCCTGTCAATGAGCAGTTCTTC. Translation gives CSVDEVPVNEQFF.

This clonotype appeared many times. CDR3 bases: TGTGCCAGCAGTACCCCGACGGGGAGCTCCTACGAGCAGTACTTC. Its protein product is CASSTPTGSSYEQYF. The chain combines TRBV28 with TRBJ2-7, with D perhaps matching TRBD2 (5 bases). This CDR3 spans 15 amino acids. Germline V gives CDR1 MDHEN, CDR2 SYDVKM. Trimming cost V 5 bases and J 0 bases, with 14 bases left between them.

CDR3 in amino acids: CASSWPGLVSTDTQYF. In DNA form, the CDR3 reads TGTGCCAGCAGCTGGCCAGGGCTCGTTAGCACAGATACGCAGTATTTT. The chain links TRBV7-8 to TRBJ2-3; tentatively, D is TRBD1 (5 bases). CDR3 length equals 16 residues. Trimming removed 4 bases at V and 0 bases at J, with 14 bases between. In germline, CDR1 is SGHVS, CDR2 FQNEAQ.

This clonotype was observed a few times. V is TRBV27 and J is TRBJ2-5; tentatively, D is TRBD2 (6 bases). The V end was cut by 5 bases, the J end by 5 bases, with 12 bases between. The V gene's germline CDR1 is MNHEY and CDR2 SMNVEV (reference sequence). The CDR3 is made up of 13 amino acids. The DNA of the CDR3 is TGTGCCAGCAGTCACCTAGCGTTTGAGACCCAGTACTTC. This encodes CASSHLAFETQYF.

The chain joins TRBV7-9 to TRBJ2-1; 8 bases agree with TRBD2. V gave up 7 bases and J gave up 9 bases; unmatched junction bases: 8. Germline V gene lookup returns CDR1 SEHNR and CDR2 FQNEAQ (reference sequence). There are 13 residues in the CDR3. The CDR3 bases are TGTGCCAGCACCTTCCCAAGCGGGGGTGAGCAGTTCTTC. Translating gives CASTFPSGGEQFF.

There are many counts of this clonotype. V usage is TRBV4-3 and J usage is TRBJ2-7; possibly TRBD1 or TRBD2 for D (5 bases each). This CDR3 region has 15 residues. V was cut by 0 bases and J by 5 bases, with 14 bases left in between. The germline gives CDR1 LGHNA, CDR2 YSLEER. The CDR3 reads CASSQEGAGSNEQYF. The CDR3 DNA reads as TGCGCCAGCAGCCAAGAGGGCGCAGGGAGCAACGAGCAGTACTTC.

This clonotype was seen only once. The CDR3 bases are TGTGCCAGCTGTGGTCTCCGGGTCTCAACTAATGAAAAACTGTTTTTT. Translated: CASCGLRVSTNEKLFF. V and J are TRBV6-1 and TRBJ1-4; D is undetermined. This CDR3 contains 16 residues. Trimming removed 8 bases from V and 0 bases from J, with 16 bases in between. Germline V gene data show CDR1 as MNHNS and CDR2 as SASEGT.